This T cell receptor beta chain was identified during a study of CD8+CD57+ T cells in acquired aplastic anemia. This clonotype was counted between two and nine times. Profiling of TCR beta VDJ combinations and CDR3 sequences used genomic DNA as template. TCRdb passed the reads through MiXCR, listing each CDR3 protein once. This repertoire shows 150,000 to 200,000 distinct CDR3 sequences, about 60% found once; its top ten account for 45%. V lost 2 bases and J lost 10, with 11 bases in between. The CDR3 is 11 residues long. CDR1 DFQATT and CDR2 SNEGSKA come from the germline V gene (reference sequence).

Sequenced material: sorted CD4+, CD8+, or CD8+CD57+ T cells (not recorded which) from PBMCs. The chain recombines TRBV20-1 with TRBJ2-5; either TRBD1 or TRBD2 may supply D (6 bases each). The TCR sequence derives from a human donor in good health. CDR3 in amino acids: CSARWRGDQYF. In DNA form, the CDR3 reads TGCAGTGCTAGATGGAGGGGGGACCAGTACTTC.